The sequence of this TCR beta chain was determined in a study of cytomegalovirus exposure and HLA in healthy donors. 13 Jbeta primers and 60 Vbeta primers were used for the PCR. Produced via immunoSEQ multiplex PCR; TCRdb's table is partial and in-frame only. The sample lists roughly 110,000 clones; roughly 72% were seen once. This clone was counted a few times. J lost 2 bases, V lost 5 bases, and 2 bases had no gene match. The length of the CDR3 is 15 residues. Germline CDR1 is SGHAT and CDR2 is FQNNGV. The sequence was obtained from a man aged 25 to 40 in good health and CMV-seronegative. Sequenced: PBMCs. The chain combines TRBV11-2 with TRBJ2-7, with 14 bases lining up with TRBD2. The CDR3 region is CASSETSGRAYEQYF. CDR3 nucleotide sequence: TGTGCCAGCAGCGAGACTAGCGGGAGGGCCTACGAGCAGTACTTC.